Listed below are T cell receptor beta chains from one sample, sequenced in a study of blood T cell repertoires in COVID-19. Generated by immunoSEQ multiplex PCR, the TCRdb table keeps only in-frame clones and is missing some. The repertoire holds about 24,000 clones, with around 86% as singletons. Specimen: peripheral blood. These receptors all come from a man aged 50 to 60 with active COVID-19. Both conserved end residues are part of each CDR3. The order of the fields is J gene, D gene, clone size, V gene, CDR3 protein, CDR3 DNA. The D gene is left open where the match is weak. Part of the rows lack a size; the others show once, few, many or a class for expanded clones.

>TRBJ2-6|NA|NA|TRBV13
CASSWGVSGANVLTF
TGTGCCAGCAGCTGGGGGGTCTCTGGGGCCAACGTCCTGACTTTC
>TRBJ1-1|TRBD1|NA|TRBV7-8
CASSHSLRQGRATEAFF
TGTGCCAGCAGCCATAGCCTAAGACAGGGGAGAGCCACTGAAGCTTTCTTT
>TRBJ2-1|TRBD2|NA|TRBV11-3
CASSLIAGGVGNEQFF
TGTGCCAGCAGCTTAATCGCGGGGGGGGTCGGTAATGAGCAGTTCTTC
>TRBJ2-3|NA|NA|TRBV28
CASRGGRVTDTQYF
TGTGCCAGCAGAGGGGGAAGAGTCACAGATACGCAGTATTTT
>TRBJ2-2|TRBD1|NA|TRBV6-6
CASSGQGVGELFF
TGTGCCAGCAGTGGACAGGGAGTCGGGGAGCTGTTTTTT
>TRBJ1-2|NA|NA|TRBV7-9
CASSRYRAETDGYTF
TGTGCCAGCAGCCGCTACAGGGCGGAGACGGATGGCTACACCTTC
>TRBJ2-3|NA|few|TRBV6-2/TRBV6-3
CASSLQGGTQYF
TGTGCCAGCAGCTTGCAGGGGGGTACGCAGTATTTT
>TRBJ2-3|NA|NA|TRBV7-8
CASSGPLSTDTQYF
TGTGCCAGCAGCGGCCCTCTCTCCACAGATACGCAGTATTTT
>TRBJ1-1|TRBD1|NA|TRBV14
CASSQTGVVAFF
TGTGCCAGCAGCCAAACAGGGGTGGTGGCTTTCTTT
>TRBJ1-1|NA|NA|TRBV28
CASSWGGAGNTEAFF
TGTGCCAGCAGCTGGGGGGGCGCGGGGAACACTGAAGCTTTCTTT
>TRBJ1-5|NA|NA|TRBV2
CASRQNREQPQHF
TGTGCCAGCCGACAAAACCGGGAACAGCCCCAGCATTTT
>TRBJ1-4|TRBD1|NA|TRBV7-2
CASSRDSDNEKLFF
TGTGCCAGCAGCCGGGACAGTGATAATGAAAAACTGTTTTTT
>TRBJ1-4|NA|NA|TRBV4-1
CASSQGLESEGEKLFF
TGCGCCAGCAGCCAAGGGTTGGAATCAGAGGGTGAAAAACTGTTTTTT
>TRBJ1-3|NA|few|TRBV1
CTSSHVRKRTLSGNTIYF
TGCACCAGCAGCCACGTTCGAAAACGGACTCTCTCTGGAAACACCATATATTTT
>TRBJ2-7|TRBD1|few|TRBV4-2
CASSYGQGITYEQYF
TGTGCCAGCAGCTACGGACAGGGTATCACCTACGAGCAGTACTTC
>TRBJ2-1|NA|NA|TRBV11-2
CASSLIASRWEQFF
TGTGCCAGCAGCTTAATTGCTAGCCGTTGGGAGCAGTTCTTC
>TRBJ2-2|NA|NA|TRBV6-6
CASYRMTGELFF
TGTGCCAGTTACAGAATGACCGGGGAGCTGTTTTTT
>TRBJ1-2|TRBD1|NA|TRBV19
CATHPPGTGLYYGYTF
TGTGCCACCCATCCGCCCGGGACAGGGTTATACTATGGCTACACCTTC
>TRBJ1-6|TRBD1|NA|TRBV19
CASGDRGSSPLHF
TGTGCCAGTGGGGACAGAGGAAGTTCACCCCTCCACTTT
>TRBJ2-5|NA|once|TRBV7-2
CASSFDGSAGRETQYF
TGTGCCAGCAGCTTCGACGGTTCGGCAGGGCGCGAGACCCAGTACTTC
>TRBJ1-2|TRBD1|NA|TRBV12-3/TRBV12-4
CASSQDRVSGYTF
TGTGCCAGCAGTCAAGACAGGGTGTCAGGCTACACCTTC
>TRBJ2-7|NA|NA|TRBV9
CASSGSPRDTFYEQYF
TGTGCCAGCAGCGGTAGTCCAAGGGACACCTTCTACGAGCAGTACTTC
>TRBJ2-3|TRBD1|once|TRBV25-1
CAIAGTGLDTQYF
TGTGCCATCGCCGGGACAGGGCTAGATACGCAGTATTTT
>TRBJ2-7|NA|NA|TRBV11-3
CASSLEGGTYEQYF
TGTGCCAGCAGCTTGGAGGGGGGGACGTACGAGCAGTACTTC
>TRBJ2-7|TRBD1|NA|TRBV5-1
CASSSTGTGTGEQYF
TGCGCCAGCAGCAGTACCGGGACAGGGACGGGCGAGCAGTACTTC
>TRBJ2-1|TRBD2|NA|TRBV24-1
CATSDSAGAPRNEQFF
TGTGCCACCAGTGATTCAGCGGGAGCCCCTCGCAATGAGCAGTTCTTC
>TRBJ2-3|NA|NA|TRBV14
CASSQDALETTDTQYF
TGTGCCAGCAGCCAAGATGCGCTAGAAACCACAGATACGCAGTATTTT
>TRBJ2-2|NA|once|TRBV5-4
CASSLKTASNTGELFF
TGTGCCAGCAGCTTGAAGACAGCCTCGAACACCGGGGAGCTGTTTTTT
>TRBJ1-1|NA|NA|TRBV6-2/TRBV6-3
CASSLQGVIGTEAFF
TGTGCCAGCAGTTTGCAGGGCGTTATCGGCACTGAAGCTTTCTTT
>TRBJ1-5|NA|NA|TRBV7-2
CASSLVGQGGQPQHF
TGTGCCAGCAGCTTAGTAGGGCAGGGCGGTCAGCCCCAGCATTTT
>TRBJ1-6|NA|NA|TRBV30
CAWRGVLTGRSSYNSPLHF
TGTGCCTGGAGGGGCGTTCTGACAGGCCGCAGCTCCTATAATTCACCCCTCCACTTT
>TRBJ2-6|NA|once|TRBV6-5
CASSYSWASGANVLTF
TGTGCCAGCAGTTACTCGTGGGCTTCCGGGGCCAACGTCCTGACTTTC
>TRBJ2-7|TRBD2|NA|TRBV15
CATSSLEGLAGVKEQYF
TGTGCCACCAGCAGTCTGGAGGGGCTAGCGGGAGTCAAAGAGCAGTACTTC
>TRBJ1-5|NA|NA|TRBV4-2
CASSQVSGNQPQHF
TGTGCCAGCAGCCAAGTTTCCGGGAATCAGCCCCAGCATTTT
>TRBJ2-3|NA|once|TRBV5-1
CASSLAGGTTDTQYF
TGCGCCAGCAGCTTGGCGGGGGGCACGACAGATACGCAGTATTTT
>TRBJ2-5|TRBD2|NA|TRBV7-6
CASSGRAETQYF
TGTGCCAGCAGTGGGAGGGCCGAGACCCAGTACTTC
>TRBJ1-2|NA|NA|TRBV28
CASSPREVGYGYTF
TGTGCCAGCAGTCCCAGGGAAGTCGGGTATGGCTACACCTTC
>TRBJ2-5|TRBD1|NA|TRBV6-5
CATIGTGGWETQYF
TGTGCCACCATTGGGACAGGGGGTTGGGAGACCCAGTACTTC
>TRBJ2-7|TRBD2|NA|TRBV7-2
CASSLRLAELRVQYF
TGTGCCAGCAGCTTAAGGCTAGCGGAGTTACGTGTGCAGTACTTC
>TRBJ2-7|TRBD2|NA|TRBV6-5
CASSYQASGYNEQYF
TGTGCCAGCAGTTACCAGGCTAGCGGGTACAACGAGCAGTACTTC
>TRBJ1-2|NA|NA|TRBV9
CASSVVFGGERNYGYTF
TGTGCCAGCAGCGTAGTGTTTGGGGGGGAACGAAACTATGGCTACACCTTC
>TRBJ1-2|NA|NA|TRBV15
CATSEGRGDYGYTF
TGTGCCACCAGCGAAGGGAGGGGAGACTATGGCTACACCTTC
>TRBJ1-6|NA|NA|TRBV6-5
CASRRKRESNSPLHF
TGTGCCAGCAGGAGGAAGCGGGAATCCAATTCACCCCTCCACTTT
>TRBJ2-7|NA|NA|TRBV2
CASWGQELWQYF
TGTGCCAGCTGGGGACAAGAGCTTTGGCAGTACTTC
>TRBJ2-1|NA|NA|TRBV30
CAWSVAGNYNEQFF
TGTGCCTGGAGTGTTGCAGGGAACTACAATGAGCAGTTCTTC
>TRBJ1-2|NA|NA|TRBV4-3
CASSQVLEINYGYTF
TGCGCCAGCAGCCAAGTTCTGGAGATTAACTATGGCTACACCTTC
>TRBJ1-5|NA|NA|TRBV18
CASSHGGQPQHF
TGTGCCAGCTCACACGGGGGGCAGCCCCAGCATTTT
>TRBJ2-7|NA|NA|TRBV11-2
CASSLENRVSYEQYF
TGTGCCAGCAGCCTGGAAAACAGGGTCTCCTACGAGCAGTACTTC
>TRBJ2-7|NA|NA|TRBV11-3
CASSPQRGLSSYEQYF
TGTGCCAGCAGCCCCCAACGCGGATTAAGCTCCTACGAGCAGTACTTC
>TRBJ1-6|NA|NA|TRBV4-3
CASSQDRDYISLHF
TGCGCCAGCAGCCAGGACCGAGACTACATCTCCCTCCACTTT
>TRBJ2-7|TRBD2|NA|TRBV19
CASSETSGDAYEQYF
TGTGCCAGTAGCGAAACTAGCGGGGACGCCTACGAGCAGTACTTC
>TRBJ2-2|NA|NA|TRBV3-1/TRBV3-2
CASSQDFTSRELFF
TGTGCCAGCAGCCAAGATTTCACTTCCAGGGAGCTGTTTTTT
>TRBJ1-5|NA|NA|TRBV30
CAWSHRYRDREPQHF
TGTGCCTGGAGTCACCGATACAGGGACCGGGAGCCCCAGCATTTT
>TRBJ2-7|TRBD2|NA|TRBV6-2/TRBV6-3
CASSPRGVGGSYEQYF
TGTGCCAGCAGCCCCCGGGGGGTTGGCGGGAGTTACGAGCAGTACTTC
>TRBJ2-5|NA|NA|TRBV7-9
CASSYSTSPGRETQYF
TGTGCCAGCAGCTACTCGACTAGTCCCGGTCGAGAGACCCAGTACTTC
>TRBJ2-3|TRBD2|NA|TRBV12-5
CASGPERGMPTDTQYF
TGTGCTAGTGGTCCGGAGCGGGGGATGCCCACAGATACGCAGTATTTT
>TRBJ2-2|NA|NA|TRBV19
CASSMSQGRTGELFF
TGTGCCAGTAGTATGTCACAGGGAAGGACCGGGGAGCTGTTTTTT
>TRBJ2-1|TRBD1|once|TRBV29-1
CSVQRDRGPYNEQFF
TGCAGCGTCCAACGGGACAGGGGGCCCTACAATGAGCAGTTCTTC
>TRBJ1-1|NA|once|TRBV7-3
CASSLDRGSTEAFF
TGTGCCAGCAGCTTAGACCGGGGGTCCACTGAAGCTTTCTTT